The clone carrying this T cell receptor (beta chain) was counted a single time. TCRdb keeps only in-frame clones here, not all; method: immunoSEQ multiplex PCR. Among around 31,000 clones, 80% to 90% were seen once, and the ten largest hold roughly 32%. The data originate from a study of OX40 agonist ivuxolimab in advanced cancers. The source of this sequence is an adult with an advanced solid tumor such as melanoma, head and neck, liver or kidney cancer. Sequenced here: CD4+ or CD8+ T cells sorted from blood, sampled in a trial of the OX40 agonist ivuxolimab.

The CDR3 nucleotides read TGTGCCAGCAGCTTAAGTAACGGCGAGCAGTACTTC. Its protein product is CASSLSNGEQYF. V usage is TRBV6-6 and J usage is TRBJ2-7; unclear D gene. There are 12 residues in the CDR3. The germline V gene encodes CDR1 MNHNY and CDR2 SVGAGI (reference sequence). V shed 6 bases and J shed 6 bases, with 12 bases lying between them.